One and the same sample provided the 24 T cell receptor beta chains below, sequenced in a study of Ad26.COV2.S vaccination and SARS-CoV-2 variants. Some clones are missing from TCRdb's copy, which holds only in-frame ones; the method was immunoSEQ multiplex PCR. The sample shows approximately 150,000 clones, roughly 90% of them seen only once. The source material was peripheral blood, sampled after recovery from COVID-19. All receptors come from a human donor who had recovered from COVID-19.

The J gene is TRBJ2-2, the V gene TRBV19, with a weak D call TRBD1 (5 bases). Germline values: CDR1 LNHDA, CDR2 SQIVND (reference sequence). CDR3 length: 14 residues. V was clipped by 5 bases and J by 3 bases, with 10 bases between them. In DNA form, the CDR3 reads TGTGCCAGTAGTTCACAGGTCTACACCGGGGAGCTGTTTTTT. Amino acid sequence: CASSSQVYTGELFF.

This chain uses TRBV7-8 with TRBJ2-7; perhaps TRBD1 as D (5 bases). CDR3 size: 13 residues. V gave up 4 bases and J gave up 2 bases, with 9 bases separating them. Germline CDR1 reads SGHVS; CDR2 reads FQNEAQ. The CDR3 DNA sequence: TGTGCCAGCAGCTCCCAGGGAACCTACGAGCAGTACTTC. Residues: CASSSQGTYEQYF.

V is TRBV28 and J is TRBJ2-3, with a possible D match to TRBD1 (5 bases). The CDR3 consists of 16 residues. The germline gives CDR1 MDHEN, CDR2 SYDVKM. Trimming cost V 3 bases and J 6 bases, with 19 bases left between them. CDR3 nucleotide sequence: TGTGCCAGCAGTTTCGTCCGGGTAGGGGTTGAGGATACGCAGTATTTT. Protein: CASSFVRVGVEDTQYF.

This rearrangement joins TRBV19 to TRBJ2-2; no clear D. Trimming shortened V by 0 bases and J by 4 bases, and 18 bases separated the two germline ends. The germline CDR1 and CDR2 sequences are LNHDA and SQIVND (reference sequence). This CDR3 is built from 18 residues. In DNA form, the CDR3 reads TGTGCCAGTAGTATAGAGAGTTGGGCAGACGAGGTCACCGGGGAGCTGTTTTTT. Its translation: CASSIESWADEVTGELFF.

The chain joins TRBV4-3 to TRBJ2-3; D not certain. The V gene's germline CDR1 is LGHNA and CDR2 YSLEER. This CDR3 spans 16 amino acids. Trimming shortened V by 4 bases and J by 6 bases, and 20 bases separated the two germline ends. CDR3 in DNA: TGCGCCAGCAGCCGCTCAGGCCCCCCCACGGGCGATACGCAGTATTTT. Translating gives CASSRSGPPTGDTQYF.

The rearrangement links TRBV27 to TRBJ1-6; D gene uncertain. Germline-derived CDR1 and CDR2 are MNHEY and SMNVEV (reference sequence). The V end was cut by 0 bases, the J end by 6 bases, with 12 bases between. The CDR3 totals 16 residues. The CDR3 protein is CASSLSNSGPNSPLHF. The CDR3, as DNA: TGTGCCAGCAGTTTATCGAACAGCGGCCCTAATTCACCCCTCCACTTT.

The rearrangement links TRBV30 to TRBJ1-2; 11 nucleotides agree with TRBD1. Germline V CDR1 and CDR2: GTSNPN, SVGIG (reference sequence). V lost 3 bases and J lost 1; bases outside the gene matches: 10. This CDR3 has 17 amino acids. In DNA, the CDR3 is TGTGCCTGGAGCGTACGGGACAGGGGGATGAATAACTATGGCTACACCTTC. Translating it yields CAWSVRDRGMNNYGYTF.

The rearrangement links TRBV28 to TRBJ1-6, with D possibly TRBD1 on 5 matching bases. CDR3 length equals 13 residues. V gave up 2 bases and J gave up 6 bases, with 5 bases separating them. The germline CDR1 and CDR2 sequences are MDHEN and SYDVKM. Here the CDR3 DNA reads TGTGCCAGCAGTTTAGACAGTAATTCACCCCTCCACTTT. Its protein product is CASSLDSNSPLHF.

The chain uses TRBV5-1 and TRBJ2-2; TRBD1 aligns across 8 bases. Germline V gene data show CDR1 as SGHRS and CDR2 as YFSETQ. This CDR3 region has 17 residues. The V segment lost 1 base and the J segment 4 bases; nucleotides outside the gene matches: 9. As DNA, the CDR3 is TGCGCCAGCAGCTTGAATGGTCAGGGGGCGTTCACCGGGGAGCTGTTTTTT. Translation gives CASSLNGQGAFTGELFF.

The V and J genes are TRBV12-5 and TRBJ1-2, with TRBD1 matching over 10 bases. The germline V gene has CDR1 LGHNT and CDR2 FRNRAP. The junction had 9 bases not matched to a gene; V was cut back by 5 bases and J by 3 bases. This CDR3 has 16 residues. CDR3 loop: CASGRPGQGFYYGYTF. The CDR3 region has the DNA TGTGCTAGTGGTCGACCGGGACAGGGGTTCTACTATGGCTACACCTTC.

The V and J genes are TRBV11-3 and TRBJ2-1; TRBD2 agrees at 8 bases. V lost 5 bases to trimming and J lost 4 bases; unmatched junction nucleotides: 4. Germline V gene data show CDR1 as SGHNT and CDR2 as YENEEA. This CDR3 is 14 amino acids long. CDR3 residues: CASSQRGNYNEQFF. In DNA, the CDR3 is TGTGCCAGCAGCCAGCGGGGGAATTACAATGAGCAGTTCTTC.

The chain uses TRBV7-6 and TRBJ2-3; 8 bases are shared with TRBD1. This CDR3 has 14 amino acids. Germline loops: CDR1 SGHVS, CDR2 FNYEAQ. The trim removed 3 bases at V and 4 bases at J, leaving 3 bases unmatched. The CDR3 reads CASSLDRVADTQYF. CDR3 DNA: TGTGCCAGCAGCTTGGACAGGGTCGCAGATACGCAGTATTTT.

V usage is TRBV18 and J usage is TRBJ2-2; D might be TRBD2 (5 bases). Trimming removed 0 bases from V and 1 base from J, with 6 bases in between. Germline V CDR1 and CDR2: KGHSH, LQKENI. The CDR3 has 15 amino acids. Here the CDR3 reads CASSPPEGNTGELFF. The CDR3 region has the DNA TGTGCCAGCTCACCACCTGAGGGGAACACCGGGGAGCTGTTTTTT.

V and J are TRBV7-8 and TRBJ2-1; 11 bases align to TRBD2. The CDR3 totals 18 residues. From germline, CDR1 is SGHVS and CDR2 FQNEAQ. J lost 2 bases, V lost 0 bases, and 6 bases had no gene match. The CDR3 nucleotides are TGTGCCAGCAGCTTAGCGCTAGCGGGGGGTTCGCCCTACAATGAGCAGTTCTTC. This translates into CASSLALAGGSPYNEQFF.

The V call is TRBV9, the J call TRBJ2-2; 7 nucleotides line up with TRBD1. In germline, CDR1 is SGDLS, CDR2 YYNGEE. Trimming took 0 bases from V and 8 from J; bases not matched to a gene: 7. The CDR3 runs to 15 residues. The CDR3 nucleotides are TGTGCCAGCAGCGTAGGGGTCACAGGGGATGGGGAGCTGTTTTTT. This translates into CASSVGVTGDGELFF.

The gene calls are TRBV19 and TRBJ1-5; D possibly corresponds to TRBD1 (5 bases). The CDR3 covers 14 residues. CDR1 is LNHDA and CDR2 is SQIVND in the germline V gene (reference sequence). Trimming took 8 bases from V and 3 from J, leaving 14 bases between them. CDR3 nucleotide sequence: TGTGCCAGTCGCTTCAGGGAGATCAATCAGCCCCAGCATTTT. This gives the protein CASRFREINQPQHF.

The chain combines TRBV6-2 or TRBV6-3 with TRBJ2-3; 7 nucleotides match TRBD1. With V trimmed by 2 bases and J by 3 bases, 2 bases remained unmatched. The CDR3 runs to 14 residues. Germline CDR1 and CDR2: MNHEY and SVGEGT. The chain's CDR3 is CASSYDRETDTQYF. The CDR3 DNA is TGTGCCAGCAGTTACGACAGGGAAACAGATACGCAGTATTTT.

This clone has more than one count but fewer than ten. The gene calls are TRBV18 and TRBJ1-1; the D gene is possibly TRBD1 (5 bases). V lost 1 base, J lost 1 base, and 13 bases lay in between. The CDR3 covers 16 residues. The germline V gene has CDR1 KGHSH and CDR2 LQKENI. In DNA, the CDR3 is TGTGCCAGCTCACCACGTCGGGGGGACCAGAACACTGAAGCTTTCTTT. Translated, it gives CASSPRRGDQNTEAFF. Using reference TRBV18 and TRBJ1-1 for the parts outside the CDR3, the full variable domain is NAGVMQNPRHLVRRRGQEARLRCSPMKGHSHVYWYRQLPEEGLKFMVYLQKENIIDESGMPKERFSAEFPKEGPSILRIQQVVRGDSAAYFCASSPRRGDQNTEAFFGQGTRLTVV.

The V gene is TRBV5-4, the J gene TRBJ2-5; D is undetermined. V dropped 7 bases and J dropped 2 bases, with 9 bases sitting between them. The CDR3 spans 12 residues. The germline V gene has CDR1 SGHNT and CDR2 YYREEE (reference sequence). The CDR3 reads CASGPLQETQYF. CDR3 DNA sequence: TGTGCCAGCGGACCGCTTCAAGAGACCCAGTACTTC.

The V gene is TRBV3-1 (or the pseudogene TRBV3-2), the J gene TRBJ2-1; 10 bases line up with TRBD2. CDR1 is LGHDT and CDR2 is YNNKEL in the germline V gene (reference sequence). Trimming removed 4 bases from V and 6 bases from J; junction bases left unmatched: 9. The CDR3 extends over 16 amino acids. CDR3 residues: CASSLPAGGSLNEQFF. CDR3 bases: TGTGCCAGCAGCCTCCCAGCGGGGGGGTCTCTCAATGAGCAGTTCTTC.

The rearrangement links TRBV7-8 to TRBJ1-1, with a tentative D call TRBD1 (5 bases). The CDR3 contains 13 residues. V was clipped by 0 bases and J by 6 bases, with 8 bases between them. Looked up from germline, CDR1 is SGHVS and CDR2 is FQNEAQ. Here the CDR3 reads CASSLAEGAEAFF. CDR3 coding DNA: TGTGCCAGCAGCTTAGCGGAAGGGGCTGAAGCTTTCTTT.

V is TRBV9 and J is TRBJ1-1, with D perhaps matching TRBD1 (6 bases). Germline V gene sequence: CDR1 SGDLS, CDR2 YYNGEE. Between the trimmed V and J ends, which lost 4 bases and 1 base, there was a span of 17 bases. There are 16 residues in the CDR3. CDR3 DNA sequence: TGTGCCAGCAGCCTAGGGGGATCCGAACAGAACACTGAAGCTTTCTTT. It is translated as CASSLGGSEQNTEAFF.

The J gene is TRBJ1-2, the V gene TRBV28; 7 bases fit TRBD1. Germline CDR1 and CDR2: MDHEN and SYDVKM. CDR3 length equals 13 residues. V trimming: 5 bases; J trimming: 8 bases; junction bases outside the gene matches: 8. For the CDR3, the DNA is TGTGCCAGCAGTCTAGACAGGGTTAAAGGCTACACCTTC. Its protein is CASSLDRVKGYTF.

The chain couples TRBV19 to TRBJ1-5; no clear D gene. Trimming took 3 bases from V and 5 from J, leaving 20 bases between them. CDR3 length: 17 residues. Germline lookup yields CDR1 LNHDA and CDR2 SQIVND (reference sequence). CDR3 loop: CASSIRRTILSDQPQHF. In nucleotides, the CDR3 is TGTGCCAGTAGTATTCGCCGGACTATTTTGTCTGATCAGCCCCAGCATTTT.